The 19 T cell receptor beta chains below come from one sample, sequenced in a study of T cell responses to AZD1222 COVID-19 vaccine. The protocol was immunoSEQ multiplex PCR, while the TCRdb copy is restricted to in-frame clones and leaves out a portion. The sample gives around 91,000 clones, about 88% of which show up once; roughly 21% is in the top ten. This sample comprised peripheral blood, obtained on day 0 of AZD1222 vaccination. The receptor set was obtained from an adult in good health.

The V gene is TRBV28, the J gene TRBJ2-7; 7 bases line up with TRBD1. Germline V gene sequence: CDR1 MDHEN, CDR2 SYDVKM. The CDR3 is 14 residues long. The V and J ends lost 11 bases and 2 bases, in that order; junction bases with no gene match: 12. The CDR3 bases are TGTGCCTCATTATCGGGCGACAGGGCCTACGAGCAGTACTTC. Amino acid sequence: CASLSGDRAYEQYF.

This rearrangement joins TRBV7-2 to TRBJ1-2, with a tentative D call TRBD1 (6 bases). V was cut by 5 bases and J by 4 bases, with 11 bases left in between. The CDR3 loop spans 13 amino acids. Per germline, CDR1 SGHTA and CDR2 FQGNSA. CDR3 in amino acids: CASSPDRTYGYTF. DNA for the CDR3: TGTGCCAGCAGCCCAGACAGGACCTATGGCTACACCTTC.

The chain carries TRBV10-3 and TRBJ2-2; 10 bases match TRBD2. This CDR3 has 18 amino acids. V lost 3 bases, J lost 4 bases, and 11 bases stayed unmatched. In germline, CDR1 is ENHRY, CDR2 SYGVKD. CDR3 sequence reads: CAISDPLSGGVVTGELFF. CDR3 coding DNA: TGTGCCATCAGTGATCCCCTAAGCGGGGGGGTCGTCACCGGGGAGCTGTTTTTT.

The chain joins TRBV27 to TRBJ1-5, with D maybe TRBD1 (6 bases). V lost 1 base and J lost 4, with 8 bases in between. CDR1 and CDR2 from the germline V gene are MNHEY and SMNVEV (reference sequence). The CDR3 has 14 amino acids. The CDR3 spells CASSLWGANQPQHF. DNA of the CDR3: TGTGCCAGCAGTTTATGGGGGGCTAATCAGCCCCAGCATTTT.

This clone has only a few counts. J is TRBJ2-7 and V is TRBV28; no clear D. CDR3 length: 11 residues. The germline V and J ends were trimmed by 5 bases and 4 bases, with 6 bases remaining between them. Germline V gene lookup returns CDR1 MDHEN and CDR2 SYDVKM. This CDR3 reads CASSVLYEQYF. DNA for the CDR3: TGTGCCAGCAGTGTTTTGTACGAGCAGTACTTC. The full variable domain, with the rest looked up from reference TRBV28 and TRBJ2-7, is DVKVTQSSRYLVKRTGEKVFLECVQDMDHENMFWYRQDPGLGLRLIYFSYDVKMKEKGDIPEGYSVSREKKERFSLILESASTNQTSMYLCASSVLYEQYFGPGTRLTVT.

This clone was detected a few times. The CDR3 coding sequence is TGTGCCACCAGCAGAGAATCGGGGAGTACCCAGTACTTC. This encodes CATSRESGSTQYF. The V gene is TRBV15, the J gene TRBJ2-5; maybe TRBD2 (5 bases). The CDR3 has 13 residues. Germline CDR1 reads LNHNV; CDR2 reads YYDKDF (reference sequence). V was clipped by 0 bases and J by 8 bases, with 10 bases between them.

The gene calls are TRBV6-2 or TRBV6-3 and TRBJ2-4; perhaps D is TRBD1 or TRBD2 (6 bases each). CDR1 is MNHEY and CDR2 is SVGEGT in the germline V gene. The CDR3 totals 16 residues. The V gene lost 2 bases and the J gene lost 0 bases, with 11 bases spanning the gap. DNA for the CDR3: TGTGCCAGCAGTTACCCGGGGGCACTAGCCAAAAACATTCAGTACTTC. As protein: CASSYPGALAKNIQYF.

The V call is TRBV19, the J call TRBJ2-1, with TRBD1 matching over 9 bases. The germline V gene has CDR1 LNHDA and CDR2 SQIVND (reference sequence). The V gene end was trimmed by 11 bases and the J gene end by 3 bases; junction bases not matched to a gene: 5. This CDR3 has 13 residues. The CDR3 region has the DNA TGTGCCTCAATGGGACAGGGCTACAATGAGCAGTTCTTC. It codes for CASMGQGYNEQFF.

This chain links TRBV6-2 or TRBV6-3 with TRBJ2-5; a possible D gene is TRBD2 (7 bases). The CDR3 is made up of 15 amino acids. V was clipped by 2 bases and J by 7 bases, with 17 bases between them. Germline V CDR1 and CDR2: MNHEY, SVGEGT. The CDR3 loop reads CASSYGGGSFGTQYF. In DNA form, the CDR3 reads TGTGCCAGCAGTTACGGCGGGGGCAGTTTTGGGACCCAGTACTTC.

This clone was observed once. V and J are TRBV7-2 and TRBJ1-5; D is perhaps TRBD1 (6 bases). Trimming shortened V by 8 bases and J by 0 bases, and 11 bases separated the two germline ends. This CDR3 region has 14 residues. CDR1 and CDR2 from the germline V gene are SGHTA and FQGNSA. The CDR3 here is CASARGFSNQPQHF. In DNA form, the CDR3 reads TGTGCCAGCGCAAGGGGGTTTAGCAATCAGCCCCAGCATTTT.

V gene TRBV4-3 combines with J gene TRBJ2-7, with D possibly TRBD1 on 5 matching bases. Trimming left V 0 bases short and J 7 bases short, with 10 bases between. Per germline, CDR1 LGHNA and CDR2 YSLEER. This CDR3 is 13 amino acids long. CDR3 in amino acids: CASSQDSGREQYF. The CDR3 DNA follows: TGCGCCAGCAGCCAAGATTCAGGGCGAGAGCAGTACTTC.

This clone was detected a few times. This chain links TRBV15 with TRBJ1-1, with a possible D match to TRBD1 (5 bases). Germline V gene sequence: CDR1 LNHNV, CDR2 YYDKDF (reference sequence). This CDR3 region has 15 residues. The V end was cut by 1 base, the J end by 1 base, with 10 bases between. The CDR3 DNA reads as TGTGCCACCAGCAGAGTTCTAGGGACGAACACTGAAGCTTTCTTT. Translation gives CATSRVLGTNTEAFF.

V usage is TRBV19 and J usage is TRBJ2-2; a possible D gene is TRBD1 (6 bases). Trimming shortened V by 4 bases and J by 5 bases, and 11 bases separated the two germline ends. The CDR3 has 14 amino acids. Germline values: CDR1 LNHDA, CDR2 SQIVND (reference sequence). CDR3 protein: CASSTQGWTGELFF. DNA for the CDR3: TGTGCCAGTAGTACACAGGGATGGACCGGGGAGCTGTTTTTT.

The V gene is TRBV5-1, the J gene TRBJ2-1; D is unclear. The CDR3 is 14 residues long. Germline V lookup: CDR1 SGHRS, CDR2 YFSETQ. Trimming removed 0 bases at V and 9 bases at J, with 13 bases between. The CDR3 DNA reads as TGCGCCAGCAGCTTGGCTTCCACCTCCAGTGAGCAGTTCTTC. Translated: CASSLASTSSEQFF. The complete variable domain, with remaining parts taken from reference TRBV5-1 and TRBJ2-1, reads KAGVTQTPRYLIKTRGQQVTLSCSPISGHRSVSWYQQTPGQGLQFLFEYFSETQRNKGNFPGRFSGRQFSNSRSEMNVSTLELGDSALYLCASSLASTSSEQFFGPGTRLTVL.

The CDR3 sequence: CASSLEGRGTDTQYF. The CDR3 region has the DNA TGTGCCAGCAGCTTAGAAGGCCGGGGCACAGATACGCAGTATTTT. This sequence joins TRBV7-9 and TRBJ2-3; D is uncertain. The CDR3 runs to 15 residues. Per the germline V gene, CDR1 is SEHNR and CDR2 is FQNEAQ (reference sequence). Trimming removed 1 base at V and 1 base at J, with 9 bases between.

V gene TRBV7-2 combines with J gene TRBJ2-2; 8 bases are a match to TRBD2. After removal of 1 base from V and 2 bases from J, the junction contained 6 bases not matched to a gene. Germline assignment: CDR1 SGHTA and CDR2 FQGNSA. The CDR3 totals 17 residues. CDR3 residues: CASSLVSGDDNTGELFF. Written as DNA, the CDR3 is TGTGCCAGCAGCTTAGTTAGCGGGGACGATAACACCGGGGAGCTGTTTTTT.

The CDR3 DNA follows: TGTGCCAGCTCCATCCGGAGCGGTAAGCCCCTCCACTTT. Its protein is CASSIRSGKPLHF. V and J are TRBV27 and TRBJ1-6, with unresolved D. Per the germline V gene, CDR1 is MNHEY and CDR2 is SMNVEV (reference sequence). This CDR3 has 13 residues. V gave up 8 bases and J gave up 13 bases, with 18 bases separating them.

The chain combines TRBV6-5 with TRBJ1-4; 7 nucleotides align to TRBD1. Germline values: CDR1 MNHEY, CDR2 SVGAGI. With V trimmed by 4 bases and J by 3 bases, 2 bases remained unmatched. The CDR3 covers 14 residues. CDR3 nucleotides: TGTGCCAGCAGTTTAGGACAGGCTAATGAAAAACTGTTTTTT. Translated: CASSLGQANEKLFF.

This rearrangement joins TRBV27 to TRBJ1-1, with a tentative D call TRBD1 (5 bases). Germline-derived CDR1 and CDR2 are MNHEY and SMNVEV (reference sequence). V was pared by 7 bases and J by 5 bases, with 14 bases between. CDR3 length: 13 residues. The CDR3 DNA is TGTGCCAGCACCTGGGGGGAGGGGACTGAAGCTTTCTTT. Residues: CASTWGEGTEAFF.